This T cell receptor (beta chain) was captured by sequencing in a study of immune cell composition in non-small cell lung cancer. The CDR3 consists of 17 residues. The V gene's germline CDR1 is SGDLS and CDR2 YYNGEE. With V trimmed by 4 bases and J by 3 bases, 11 bases remained unmatched. Normal lung sampling was at least 3 cm from the tumour, as distant as possible. Sequenced by immunoSEQ multiplex PCR; TCRdb stores in-frame clones only, minus some. The sample has around 3,500 clones, about 83% seen once; the top ten hold about 12%. Sample: non-adjacent lung tissue. The origin of this receptor is a human donor with non-small cell lung cancer. This chain joins TRBV9 and TRBJ2-3, with 10 bases aligning to TRBD2. Here the CDR3 DNA reads TGTGCCAGCAGCCCCCACCCGACTAGCGGGTCGACAGATACGCAGTATTTT. This sequence encodes CASSPHPTSGSTDTQYF.